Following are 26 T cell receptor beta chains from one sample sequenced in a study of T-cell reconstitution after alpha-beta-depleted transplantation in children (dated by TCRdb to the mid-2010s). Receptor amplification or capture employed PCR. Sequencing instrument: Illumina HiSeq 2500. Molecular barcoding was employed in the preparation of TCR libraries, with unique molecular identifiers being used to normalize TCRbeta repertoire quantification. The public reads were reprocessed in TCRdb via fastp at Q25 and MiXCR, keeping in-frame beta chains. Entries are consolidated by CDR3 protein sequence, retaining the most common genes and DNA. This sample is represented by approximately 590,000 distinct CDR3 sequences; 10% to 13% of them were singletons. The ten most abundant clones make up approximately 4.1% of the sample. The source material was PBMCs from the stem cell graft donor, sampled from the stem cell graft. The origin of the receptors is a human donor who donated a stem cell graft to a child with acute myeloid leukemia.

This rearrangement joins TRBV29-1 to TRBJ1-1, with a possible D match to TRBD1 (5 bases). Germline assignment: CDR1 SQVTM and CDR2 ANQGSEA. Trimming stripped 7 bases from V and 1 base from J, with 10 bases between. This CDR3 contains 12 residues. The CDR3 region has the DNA TGCAGCGGCGGGGGAGGGAACACTGAAGCTTTCTTT. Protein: CSGGGGNTEAFF.

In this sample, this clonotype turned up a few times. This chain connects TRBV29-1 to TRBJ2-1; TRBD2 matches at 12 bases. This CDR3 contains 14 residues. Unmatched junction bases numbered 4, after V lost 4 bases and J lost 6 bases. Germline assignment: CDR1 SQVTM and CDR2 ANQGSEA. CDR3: CSVGLAGGSNEQFF. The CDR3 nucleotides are TGCAGCGTTGGTCTAGCGGGAGGGAGCAATGAGCAGTTCTTC.

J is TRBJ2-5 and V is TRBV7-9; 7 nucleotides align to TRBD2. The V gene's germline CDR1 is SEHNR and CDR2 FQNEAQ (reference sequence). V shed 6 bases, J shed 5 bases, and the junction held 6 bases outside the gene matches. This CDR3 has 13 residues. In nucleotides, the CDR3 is TGTGCCAGCAGGGGGGAGGGCGAGGAGACCCAGTACTTC. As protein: CASRGEGEETQYF.

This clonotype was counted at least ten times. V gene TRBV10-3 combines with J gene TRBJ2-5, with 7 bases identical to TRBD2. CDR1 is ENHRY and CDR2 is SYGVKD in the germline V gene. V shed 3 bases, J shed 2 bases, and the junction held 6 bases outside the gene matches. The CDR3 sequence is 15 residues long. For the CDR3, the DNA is TGTGCCATCAGTGATCGGACTAGACGACAAGAGACCCAGTACTTC. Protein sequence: CAISDRTRRQETQYF.

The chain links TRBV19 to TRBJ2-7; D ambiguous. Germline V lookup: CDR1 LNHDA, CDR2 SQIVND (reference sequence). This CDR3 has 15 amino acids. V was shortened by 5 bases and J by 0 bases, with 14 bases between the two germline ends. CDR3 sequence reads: CASSPKEPGSYEQYF. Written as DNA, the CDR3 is TGTGCCAGTAGTCCAAAGGAGCCGGGCTCCTACGAGCAGTACTTC.

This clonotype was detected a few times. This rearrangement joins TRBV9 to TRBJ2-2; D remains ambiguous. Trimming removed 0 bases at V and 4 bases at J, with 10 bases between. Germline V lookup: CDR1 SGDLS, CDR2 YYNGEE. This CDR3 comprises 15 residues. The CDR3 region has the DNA TGTGCCAGCAGCGTAGAGCCTGGGCCCACCGGGGAGCTGTTTTTT. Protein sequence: CASSVEPGPTGELFF.

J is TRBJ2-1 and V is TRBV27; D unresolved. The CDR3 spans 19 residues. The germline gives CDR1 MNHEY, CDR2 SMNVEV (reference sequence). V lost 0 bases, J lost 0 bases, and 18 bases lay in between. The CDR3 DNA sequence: TGTGCCAGCAGTTTATCTGTTGGGTTCCCCTTGAGCTCCTACAATGAGCAGTTCTTC. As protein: CASSLSVGFPLSSYNEQFF.

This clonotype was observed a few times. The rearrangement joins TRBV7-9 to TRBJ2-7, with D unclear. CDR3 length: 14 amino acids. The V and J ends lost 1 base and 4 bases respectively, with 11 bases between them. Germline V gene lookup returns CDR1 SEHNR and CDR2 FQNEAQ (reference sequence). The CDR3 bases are TGTGCCAGCAGCTTAGGCCCCGGCAGATACGAGCAGTACTTC. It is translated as CASSLGPGRYEQYF.

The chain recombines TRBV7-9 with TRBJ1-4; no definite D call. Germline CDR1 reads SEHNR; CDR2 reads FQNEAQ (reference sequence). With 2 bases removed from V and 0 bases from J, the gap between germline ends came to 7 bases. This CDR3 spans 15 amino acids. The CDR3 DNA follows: TGTGCCAGCAGCTTATCGGTTACAACTAATGAAAAACTGTTTTTT. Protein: CASSLSVTTNEKLFF.

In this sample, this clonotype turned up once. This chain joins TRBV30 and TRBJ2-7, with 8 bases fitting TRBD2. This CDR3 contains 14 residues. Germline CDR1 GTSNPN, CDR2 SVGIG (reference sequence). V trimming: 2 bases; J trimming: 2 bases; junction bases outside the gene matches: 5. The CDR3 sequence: CAWSLASGPYEQYF. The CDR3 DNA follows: TGTGCCTGGAGTCTGGCTAGCGGGCCCTACGAGCAGTACTTC.

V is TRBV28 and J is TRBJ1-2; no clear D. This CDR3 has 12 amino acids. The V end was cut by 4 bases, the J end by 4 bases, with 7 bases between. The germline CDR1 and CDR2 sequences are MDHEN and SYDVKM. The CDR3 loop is CASSSKVYGYTF. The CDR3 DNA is TGTGCCAGCAGTTCGAAGGTCTATGGCTACACCTTC.

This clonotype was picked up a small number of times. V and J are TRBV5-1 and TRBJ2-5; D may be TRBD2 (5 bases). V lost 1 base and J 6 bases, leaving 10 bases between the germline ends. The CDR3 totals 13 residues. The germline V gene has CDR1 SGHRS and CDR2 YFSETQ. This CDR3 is CASSLMVGKTQYF. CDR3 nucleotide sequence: TGCGCCAGCAGCTTGATGGTCGGGAAGACCCAGTACTTC.

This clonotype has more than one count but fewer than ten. The CDR3 bases are TGTGCCAGCAGCCCTTCCGGTCGCCCCAATCAGCCCCAGCATTTT. This codes for CASSPSGRPNQPQHF. The rearrangement joins TRBV12-3 or TRBV12-4 to TRBJ1-5; D is uncertain. There are 15 residues in the CDR3. The ends were cut back, 6 bases at V and 3 bases at J, with 15 bases in the middle.

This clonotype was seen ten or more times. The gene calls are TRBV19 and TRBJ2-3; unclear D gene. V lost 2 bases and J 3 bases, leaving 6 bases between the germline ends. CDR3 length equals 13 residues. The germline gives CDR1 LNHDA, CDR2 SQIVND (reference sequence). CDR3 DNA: TGTGCCAGTAGTATATGGGGAACAGATACGCAGTATTTT. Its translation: CASSIWGTDTQYF.

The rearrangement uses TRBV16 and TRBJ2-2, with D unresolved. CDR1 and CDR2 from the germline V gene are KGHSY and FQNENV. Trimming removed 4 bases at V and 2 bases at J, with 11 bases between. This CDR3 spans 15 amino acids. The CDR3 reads CASSPRTLNTGELFF. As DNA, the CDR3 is TGTGCCAGCAGCCCTAGGACCCTAAACACCGGGGAGCTGTTTTTT. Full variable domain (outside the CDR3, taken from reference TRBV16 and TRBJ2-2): GEEVAQTPKHLVRGEGQKAKLYCAPIKGHSYVFWYQQVLKNEFKFLISFQNENVFDETGMPKERFSAKCLPNSPCSLEIQATKLEDSAVYFCASSPRTLNTGELFFGEGSRLTVL.

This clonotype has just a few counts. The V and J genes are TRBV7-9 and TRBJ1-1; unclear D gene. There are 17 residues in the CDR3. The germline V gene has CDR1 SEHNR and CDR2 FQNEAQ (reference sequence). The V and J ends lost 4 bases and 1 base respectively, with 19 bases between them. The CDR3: CASSSLRVVQPNTEAFF. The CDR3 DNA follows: TGTGCCAGCAGCTCCCTGAGGGTGGTACAGCCGAACACTGAAGCTTTCTTT.

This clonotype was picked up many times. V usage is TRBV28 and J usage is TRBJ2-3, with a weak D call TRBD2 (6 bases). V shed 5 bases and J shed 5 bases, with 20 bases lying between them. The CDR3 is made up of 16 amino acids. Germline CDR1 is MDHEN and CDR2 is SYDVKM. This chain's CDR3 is CASSSAGRMAGDTQYF. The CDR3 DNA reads TGTGCCAGCAGTAGTGCGGGGAGGATGGCGGGAGATACGCAGTATTTT.

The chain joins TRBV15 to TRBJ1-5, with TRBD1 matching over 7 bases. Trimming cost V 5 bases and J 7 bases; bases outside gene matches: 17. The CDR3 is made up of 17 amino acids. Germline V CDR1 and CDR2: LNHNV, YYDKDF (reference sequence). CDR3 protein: CATSGRDRGVVMQPQHF. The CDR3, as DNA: TGTGCCACCAGCGGCCGGGACAGAGGTGTGGTAATGCAGCCCCAGCATTTT.

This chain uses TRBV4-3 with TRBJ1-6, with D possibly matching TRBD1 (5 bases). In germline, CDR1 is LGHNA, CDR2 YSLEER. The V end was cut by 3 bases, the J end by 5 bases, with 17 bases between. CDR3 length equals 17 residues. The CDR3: CASSQYWQGGNNSPLHF. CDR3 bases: TGCGCCAGCAGCCAGTATTGGCAGGGAGGGAATAATTCACCCCTCCACTTT.

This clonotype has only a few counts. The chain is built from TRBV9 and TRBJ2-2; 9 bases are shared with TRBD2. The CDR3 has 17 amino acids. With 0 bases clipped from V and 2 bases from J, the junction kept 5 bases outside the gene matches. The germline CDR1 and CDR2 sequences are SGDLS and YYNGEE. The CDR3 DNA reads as TGTGCCAGCAGCGTAGGTAGCGGGAGCCGAAACACCGGGGAGCTGTTTTTT. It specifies CASSVGSGSRNTGELFF.

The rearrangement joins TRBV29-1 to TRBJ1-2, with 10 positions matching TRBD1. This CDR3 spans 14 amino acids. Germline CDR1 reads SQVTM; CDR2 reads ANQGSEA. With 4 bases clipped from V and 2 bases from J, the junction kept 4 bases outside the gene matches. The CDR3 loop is CSVVTGGRNYGYTF. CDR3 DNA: TGCAGCGTTGTGACAGGGGGCCGAAACTATGGCTACACCTTC.

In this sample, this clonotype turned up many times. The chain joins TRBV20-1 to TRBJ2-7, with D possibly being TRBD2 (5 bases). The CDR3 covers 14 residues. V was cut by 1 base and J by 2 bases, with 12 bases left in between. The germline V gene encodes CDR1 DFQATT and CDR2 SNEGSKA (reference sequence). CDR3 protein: CSARAADFTYEQYF. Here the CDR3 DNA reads TGCAGTGCTAGAGCTGCGGACTTCACCTACGAGCAGTACTTC.

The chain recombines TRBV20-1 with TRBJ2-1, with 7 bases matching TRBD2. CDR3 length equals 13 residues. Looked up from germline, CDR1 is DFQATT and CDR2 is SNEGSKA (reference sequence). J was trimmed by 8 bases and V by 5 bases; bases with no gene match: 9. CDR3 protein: CSAPAGVSDEQFF. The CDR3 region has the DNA TGCAGTGCTCCCGCGGGGGTCAGCGATGAGCAGTTCTTC.

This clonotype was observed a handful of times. CDR3 in amino acids: CASSHGTPDNEQFF. The CDR3 DNA reads TGTGCCAGCAGTCACGGGACTCCTGACAATGAGCAGTTCTTC. The rearrangement joins TRBV6-4 to TRBJ2-1; D possibly corresponds to TRBD2 (6 bases). Trimming left V 5 bases short and J 5 bases short, with 13 bases between. This CDR3 contains 14 residues. CDR1 MRHNA and CDR2 SNTAGT come from the germline V gene.

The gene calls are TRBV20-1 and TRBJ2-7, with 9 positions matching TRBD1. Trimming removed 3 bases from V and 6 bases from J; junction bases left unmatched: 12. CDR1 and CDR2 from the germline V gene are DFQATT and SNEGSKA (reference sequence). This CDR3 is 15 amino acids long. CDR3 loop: CSAREAGDRVSEQYF. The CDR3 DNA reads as TGCAGTGCTAGGGAGGCTGGGGACAGGGTCTCCGAGCAGTACTTC.

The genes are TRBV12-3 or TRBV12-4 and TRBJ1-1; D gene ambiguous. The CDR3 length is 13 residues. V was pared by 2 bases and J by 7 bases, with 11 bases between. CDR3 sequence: CASSLQLRDEAFF. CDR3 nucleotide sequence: TGTGCCAGCAGTTTACAGCTCCGGGATGAAGCTTTCTTT.